A selection of T cell receptor beta chains follows, all from one sample in a study of T-cell reconstitution after alpha-beta-depleted transplantation in children. MiXCR, run by TCRdb on the PCR reads, gives a single entry per CDR3 protein. Among 500,000 to 750,000 distinct CDR3 sequences listed, 27% were seen once. The sample in question was PBMCs, obtained before TCRalphabeta/CD19-depleted stem cell transplant. Receptor source: a boy in the first two years of life with Wiskott-Aldrich syndrome, due to receive a stem cell transplant. The CDR3 runs from the conserved cysteine through the conserved F or W. The D gene is left open where the match is weak. Rows give clone size only sometimes, using once, few, many, or a class for an expanded clone.

CDR3 DNA: TGCAGTGCTCCTTACCTCTATGGCTACACCTTC
CDR3 protein: CSAPYLYGYTF
J gene: TRBJ1-2
clone size: .
CDR3 length: 11
V gene: TRBV20-1
D gene: .

CDR3 DNA: TGTGCCAGCAGCTTGAAGGGCAGTTCCTCTGGGGCCAACGTCCTGACTTTC
CDR3 protein: CASSLKGSSSGANVLTF
J gene: TRBJ2-6
clone size: few
CDR3 length: 17
V gene: TRBV5-4
D gene: .

CDR3 DNA: TGCGCCAGCAGTTCGGACGGCTACGAGCAGTACTTC
CDR3 protein: CASSSDGYEQYF
J gene: TRBJ2-7
clone size: many
CDR3 length: 12
V gene: TRBV5-1
D gene: .

CDR3 DNA: TGCGCCAGCAGCTTGGAAACAGGGGAATCCGAAAAACTGTTTTTT
CDR3 protein: CASSLETGESEKLFF
J gene: TRBJ1-4
clone size: .
CDR3 length: 15
V gene: TRBV5-1
D gene: TRBD1

CDR3 DNA: TGTGCCAGCAGTTTGGGGACATCTTTGAACACCGGGGAGCTGTTTTTT
CDR3 protein: CASSLGTSLNTGELFF
J gene: TRBJ2-2
clone size: .
CDR3 length: 16
V gene: TRBV12-3/TRBV12-4
D gene: .

CDR3 DNA: TGTGCCAGCAGCCAGGGACTAGCGGAATACAATGAGCAGTTCTTC
CDR3 protein: CASSQGLAEYNEQFF
J gene: TRBJ2-1
clone size: .
CDR3 length: 15
V gene: TRBV9
D gene: TRBD2

CDR3 DNA: TGCGCCAGCAGCTTTTGGAAAGAGACCCAGTACTTC
CDR3 protein: CASSFWKETQYF
J gene: TRBJ2-5
clone size: few
CDR3 length: 12
V gene: TRBV5-1
D gene: .

CDR3 DNA: TGTGCCAGCGCTATCACAGATACGCAGTATTTT
CDR3 protein: CASAITDTQYF
J gene: TRBJ2-3
clone size: .
CDR3 length: 11
V gene: TRBV12-3/TRBV12-4
D gene: .

CDR3 DNA: TGCAGCGTCGCAGGGACTAGCATGGATGAGCAGTTCTTC
CDR3 protein: CSVAGTSMDEQFF
J gene: TRBJ2-1
clone size: .
CDR3 length: 13
V gene: TRBV29-1
D gene: TRBD2

CDR3 DNA: TGCGCCAGCAGACGGGACTTTTTTACTAACTATGGCTACACCTTC
CDR3 protein: CASRRDFFTNYGYTF
J gene: TRBJ1-2
clone size: few
CDR3 length: 15
V gene: TRBV5-1
D gene: .

CDR3 DNA: TGTGCCACCAGAGGACGGGGGGAAGGAAACACTGAAGCTTTCTTT
CDR3 protein: CATRGRGEGNTEAFF
J gene: TRBJ1-1
clone size: few
CDR3 length: 15
V gene: TRBV24-1
D gene: .